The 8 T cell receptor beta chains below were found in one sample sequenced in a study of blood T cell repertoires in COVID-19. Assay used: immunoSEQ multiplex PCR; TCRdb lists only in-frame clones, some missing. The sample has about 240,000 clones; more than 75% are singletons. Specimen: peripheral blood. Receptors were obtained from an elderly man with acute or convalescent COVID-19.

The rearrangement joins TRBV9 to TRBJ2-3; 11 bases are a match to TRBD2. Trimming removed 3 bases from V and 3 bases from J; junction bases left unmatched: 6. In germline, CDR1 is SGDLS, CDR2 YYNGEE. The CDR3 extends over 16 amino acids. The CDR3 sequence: CASSASLAGVTDTQYF. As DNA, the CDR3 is TGTGCCAGCAGCGCCTCACTAGCGGGAGTGACAGATACGCAGTATTTT.

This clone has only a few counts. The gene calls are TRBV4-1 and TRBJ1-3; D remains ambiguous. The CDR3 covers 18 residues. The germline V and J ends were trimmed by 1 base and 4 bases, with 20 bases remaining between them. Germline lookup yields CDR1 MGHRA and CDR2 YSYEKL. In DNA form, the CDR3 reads TGCGCCAGCAGCCAAGTTTCTGAGGGATCTCGGCGGGGAAACACCATATATTTT. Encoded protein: CASSQVSEGSRRGNTIYF.

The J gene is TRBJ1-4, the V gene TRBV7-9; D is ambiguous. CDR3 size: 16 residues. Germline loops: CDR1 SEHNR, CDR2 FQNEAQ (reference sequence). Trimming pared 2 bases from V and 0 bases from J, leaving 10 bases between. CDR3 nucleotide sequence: TGTGCCAGCAGCTTAAGAGCCGGGACAACTAATGAAAAACTGTTTTTT. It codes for CASSLRAGTTNEKLFF.

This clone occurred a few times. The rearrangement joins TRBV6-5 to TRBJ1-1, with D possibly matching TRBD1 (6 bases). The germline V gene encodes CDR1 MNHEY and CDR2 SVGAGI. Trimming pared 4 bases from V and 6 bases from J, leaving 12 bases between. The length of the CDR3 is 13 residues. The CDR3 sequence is CASSSLGASEAFF. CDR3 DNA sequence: TGTGCCAGCAGTTCTCTGGGGGCCTCTGAAGCTTTCTTT.

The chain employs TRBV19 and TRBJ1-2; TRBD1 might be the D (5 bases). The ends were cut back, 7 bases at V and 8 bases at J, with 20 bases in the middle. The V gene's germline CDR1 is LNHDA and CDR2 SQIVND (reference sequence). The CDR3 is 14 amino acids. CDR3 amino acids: CASNPLSGGRGYTF. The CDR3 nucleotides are TGTGCCAGTAACCCCCTTTCCGGGGGAAGGGGCTACACCTTC.

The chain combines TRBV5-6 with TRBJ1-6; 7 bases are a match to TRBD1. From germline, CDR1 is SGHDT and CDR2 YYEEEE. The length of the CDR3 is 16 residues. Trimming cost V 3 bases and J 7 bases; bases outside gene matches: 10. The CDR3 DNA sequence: TGTGCCAGCAGCTCCTTATCCGGGACAGCGAATTCACCCCTCCACTTT. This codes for CASSSLSGTANSPLHF.

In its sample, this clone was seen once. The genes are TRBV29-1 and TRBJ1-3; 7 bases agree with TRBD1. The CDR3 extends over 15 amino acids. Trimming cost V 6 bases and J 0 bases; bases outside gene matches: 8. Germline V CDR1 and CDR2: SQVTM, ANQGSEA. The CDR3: CSVTGDPSSGNTIYF. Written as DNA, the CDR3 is TGCAGCGTCACAGGGGACCCCTCCTCTGGAAACACCATATATTTT.

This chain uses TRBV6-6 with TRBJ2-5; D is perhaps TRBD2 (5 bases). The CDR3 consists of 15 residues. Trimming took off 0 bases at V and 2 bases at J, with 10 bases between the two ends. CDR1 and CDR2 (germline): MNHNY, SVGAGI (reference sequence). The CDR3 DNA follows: TGTGCCAGCAGTTACTCGACGGGGATACAAGAGACCCAGTACTTC. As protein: CASSYSTGIQETQYF.